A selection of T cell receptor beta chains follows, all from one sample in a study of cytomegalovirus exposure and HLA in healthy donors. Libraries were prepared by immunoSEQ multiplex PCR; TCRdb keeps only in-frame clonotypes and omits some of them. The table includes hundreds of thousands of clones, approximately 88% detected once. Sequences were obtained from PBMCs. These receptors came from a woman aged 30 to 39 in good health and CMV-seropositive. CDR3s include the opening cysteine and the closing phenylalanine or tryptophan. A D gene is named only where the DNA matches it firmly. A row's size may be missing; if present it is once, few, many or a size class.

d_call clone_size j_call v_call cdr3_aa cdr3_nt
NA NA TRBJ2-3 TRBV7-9 CASSWPYEDTQYF TGTGCCAGCAGCTGGCCCTATGAGGATACGCAGTATTTT
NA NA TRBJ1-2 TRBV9 CASSASGYPGYTF TGTGCCAGCAGCGCATCCGGTTACCCTGGCTACACCTTC
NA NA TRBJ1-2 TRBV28 CASLISRTYGYTF TGTGCCAGCCTAATTTCCCGCACCTATGGCTACACCTTC
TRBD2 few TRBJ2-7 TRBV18 CANLAGGPGEQYF TGTGCCAACCTAGCGGGAGGGCCAGGTGAGCAGTACTTC
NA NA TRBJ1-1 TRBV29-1 CSVLTWTEAFF TGCAGCGTGCTGACGTGGACTGAAGCTTTCTTT
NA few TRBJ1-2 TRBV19 CASSIWVGTDNYGYTF TGTGCCAGTAGTATATGGGTTGGCACCGACAACTATGGCTACACCTTC
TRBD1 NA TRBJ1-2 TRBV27 CASRNVGQGDGYTF TGTGCCAGCAGAAACGTGGGACAGGGTGATGGCTACACCTTC
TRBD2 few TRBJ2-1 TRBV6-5 CASSDSSGKYNEQFF TGTGCCAGCAGTGACTCTAGCGGCAAATACAATGAGCAGTTCTTC
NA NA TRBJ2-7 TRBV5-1 CASSLRSSGYEQYF TGCGCCAGCAGCTTAAGATCGTCCGGGTACGAGCAGTACTTC
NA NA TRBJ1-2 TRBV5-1 CASSLGSPYGYTF TGCGCCAGCAGCTTAGGGAGCCCCTATGGCTACACCTTC
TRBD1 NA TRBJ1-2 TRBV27 CASSTGGNYGYTF TGTGCCAGCAGTACAGGGGGCAACTATGGCTACACCTTC
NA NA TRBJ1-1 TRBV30 CAWSVMDVTEAFF TGTGCCTGGAGTGTAATGGACGTAACTGAAGCTTTCTTT
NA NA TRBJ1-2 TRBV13 CASSFRAANYGYTF TGTGCCAGCAGCTTTCGCGCAGCCAACTATGGCTACACCTTC
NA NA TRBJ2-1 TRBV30 CAWSPQVDEQFF TGTGCCTGGAGTCCACAGGTAGATGAGCAGTTCTTC
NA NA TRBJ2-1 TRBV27 CASSLAGPYNEQFF TGTGCCAGCAGTTTAGCGGGCCCCTACAATGAGCAGTTCTTC
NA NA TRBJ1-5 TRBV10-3 CAIREGGYSNQPQHF TGTGCCATCAGAGAAGGGGGTTATAGCAATCAGCCCCAGCATTTT
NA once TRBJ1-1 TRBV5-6 CASSLVGRENTEAFF TGTGCCAGCAGCTTGGTGGGGCGTGAGAACACTGAAGCTTTCTTT
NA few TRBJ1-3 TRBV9 CASSVNYRVPGNTIYF TGTGCCAGCAGCGTGAACTACAGGGTACCTGGAAACACCATATATTTT
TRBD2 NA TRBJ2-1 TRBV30 CAWSVRLAGDRASPYNEQFF TGTGCCTGGAGTGTACGGCTAGCGGGAGATAGGGCTAGCCCCTACAATGAGCAGTTCTTC
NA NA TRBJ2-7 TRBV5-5 CASSPGRFSYEQYF TGTGCCAGCAGCCCCGGACGTTTCTCCTACGAGCAGTACTTC
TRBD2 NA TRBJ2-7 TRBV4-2 CASSQEDGSGIYEQYF TGTGCCAGCAGCCAAGAAGACGGGAGCGGGATCTACGAGCAGTACTTC
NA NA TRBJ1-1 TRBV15 CATSRDWQGAEAFF TGTGCCACCAGCAGAGATTGGCAAGGCGCTGAAGCTTTCTTT
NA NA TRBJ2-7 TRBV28 CASSEGPESIYEQYF TGTGCCAGCAGTGAAGGGCCAGAAAGCATCTACGAGCAGTACTTC
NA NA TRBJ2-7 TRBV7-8 CASSLGRGSYEQYF TGTGCCAGCAGCTTAGGCAGGGGTTCCTACGAGCAGTACTTC
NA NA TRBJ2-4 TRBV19 CASTGAAKNIQYF TGTGCCAGTACAGGCGCGGCCAAAAACATTCAGTACTTC
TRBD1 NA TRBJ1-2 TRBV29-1 CSVKFPGQINYGYTF TGCAGCGTTAAATTTCCGGGACAGATTAACTATGGCTACACCTTC
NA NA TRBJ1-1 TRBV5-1 CASSLEGPEAFF TGCGCCAGCAGCTTGGAGGGCCCTGAAGCTTTCTTT
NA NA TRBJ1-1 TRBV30 CAWRDRLGGGTEAFF TGTGCCTGGAGGGACAGATTGGGGGGTGGCACTGAAGCTTTCTTT
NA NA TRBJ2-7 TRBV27 CASSPLGFDEQYF TGTGCCAGCAGTCCCCTCGGGTTCGACGAGCAGTACTTC
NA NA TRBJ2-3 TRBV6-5 CASSYPGFTDTQYF TGTGCCAGCAGTTACCCGGGTTTCACAGATACGCAGTATTTT
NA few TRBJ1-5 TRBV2 CASRSEGQPQHF TGTGCCAGCAGGTCAGAGGGACAGCCCCAGCATTTT
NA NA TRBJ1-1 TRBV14 CASSQTREAFF TGTGCCAGCAGCCAAACTAGGGAAGCTTTCTTT
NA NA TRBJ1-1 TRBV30 CACLRGWRAFF TGTGCCTGCCTCCGAGGTTGGCGGGCTTTCTTT
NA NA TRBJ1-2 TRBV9 CASSVAGGGGYTF TGTGCCAGCAGCGTAGCGGGGGGTGGTGGCTACACCTTC
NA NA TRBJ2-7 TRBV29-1 CSVEDRLYEQYF TGCAGCGTTGAGGACAGACTGTACGAGCAGTACTTC
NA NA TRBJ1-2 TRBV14 CASSQELTDLYGYTF TGTGCCAGCAGCCAAGAGTTGACCGATTTATACGGCTACACCTTC
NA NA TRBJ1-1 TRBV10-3 CAIRGVGGARDTEAFF TGTGCCATCAGGGGAGTGGGAGGGGCGCGGGACACTGAAGCTTTCTTT